These T cell receptor beta chains were read from a single sample in a study of blood T cell repertoires in COVID-19. TCRdb's table, derived via immunoSEQ multiplex PCR, lists solely in-frame clones and lacks some. The data contain roughly 100,000 clones, about nine tenths of them seen just once; the ten biggest clones take up around 4.4%. The sequencing input was peripheral blood. These receptors all stem from a man aged 18 to 35 with acute or convalescent COVID-19. Each CDR3 is given with its conserved first and last residue. The order of the fields is clone size, J gene, V gene, CDR3 protein. Only some rows state a clone size, as once, few, many or a class for expanded clones.

.,TRBJ1-2,TRBV10-2,CASSETGPSYGYTF
.,TRBJ2-7,TRBV18,CASSPEQGKSYEQYF
.,TRBJ1-1,TRBV28,CASSFTGSWHTEAFF
.,TRBJ1-1,TRBV6-6,CASSLARGNTEAFF
.,TRBJ1-3,TRBV7-2,CASSTRGSGNTIYF
.,TRBJ1-6,TRBV12-3/TRBV12-4,CASTNSPLHF
.,TRBJ2-3,TRBV24-1,CATSDGFLTSGSDTQYF
.,TRBJ1-2,TRBV4-1,CASSQDFGAGGLFGGYTF
once,TRBJ1-3,TRBV7-9,CASSLIMHRDPTAGNTIYF
.,TRBJ1-3,TRBV3-1/TRBV3-2,CASSQIGGAAGNTIYF
.,TRBJ1-2,TRBV11-2,CASSLDSFYGYTF
.,TRBJ1-2,TRBV27,CASSLVWSGASGGYGYTF
medium-sized,TRBJ1-2,TRBV6-1,CASSEAGLDGYGYTF
.,TRBJ2-1,TRBV29-1,CSVSRDRGNNEQFF
.,TRBJ1-3,TRBV2,CASLGQGDYSGNTIYF
.,TRBJ2-7,TRBV11-2,CASSLGTLYEQYF
.,TRBJ2-7,TRBV28,CASSFIGQGSEQYF
.,TRBJ2-7,TRBV10-2,CASTATGVSYEQYF
.,TRBJ1-4,TRBV5-1,CASSARDSGNEKLFF
.,TRBJ1-1,TRBV6-5,CASSYSVRGTEAFF
.,TRBJ2-1,TRBV9,CASSVERGYNEQFF
.,TRBJ2-7,TRBV25-1,CASSAIYEQYF
.,TRBJ1-2,TRBV5-4,CASSFSEGYGYTF
.,TRBJ2-1,TRBV9,CASSAPTLPSGRSYNEQFF
.,TRBJ2-5,TRBV11-2,CASSLGGTQYF
.,TRBJ2-1,TRBV14,CASSQDRGMAYNEQFF
.,TRBJ1-3,TRBV10-3,CASDGDYSGNTIYF
.,TRBJ2-5,TRBV7-2,CASSLSRETQYF
.,TRBJ1-2,TRBV3-1/TRBV3-2,CASSQEEAGEHGYTF
.,TRBJ1-3,TRBV9,CASSVQGADGNTIYF
.,TRBJ1-1,TRBV7-9,CASSLTQANTEAFF
.,TRBJ2-7,TRBV5-1,CASSPGISYEQYF
.,TRBJ1-2,TRBV6-5,CASSTGWIARGYTF
once,TRBJ1-1,TRBV5-4,CASSLKDRVGTEAFF
once,TRBJ1-4,TRBV5-1,CASSTWGEANEKLFF
once,TRBJ1-2,TRBV18,CASSPPIGPGGYGYTF
.,TRBJ1-1,TRBV7-2,CASSLDGAGNTEAFF
.,TRBJ2-3,TRBV11-2,CASSFGQGGTDTQYF
.,TRBJ1-1,TRBV4-1,CASSPPGQKNTEAFF
once,TRBJ2-3,TRBV3-1/TRBV3-2,CASSQEGTGKTDTQYF
once,TRBJ1-2,TRBV12-3/TRBV12-4,CASSFDRNYGYTF